The clone carrying this T cell receptor (beta chain) was seen a few times. In the PCR, 60 Vbeta and 13 Jbeta primers were used. The protocol was immunoSEQ multiplex PCR, while the TCRdb copy is restricted to in-frame clones and leaves out a portion. The table has under 150,000 clones, 9.5% seen once. Healthy bone marrow donors made up the cohort. This entry belongs to a study of cytomegalovirus exposure and HLA in healthy donors. V gave up 5 bases and J gave up 3 bases; unmatched junction bases: 7. Per the germline V gene, CDR1 is MNHEY and CDR2 is SVGAGI. CDR3 size: 15 residues. Sequencing was performed on PBMCs. The chain employs TRBV6-5 and TRBJ1-2; the match to TRBD1 covers 9 bases. This receptor was identified in a man aged 25-45 years in good health and CMV-seronegative. CDR3 sequence: CASSKGTGNHYGYTF. CDR3 DNA sequence: TGTGCCAGCAGTAAAGGGACAGGGAATCACTATGGCTACACCTTC.